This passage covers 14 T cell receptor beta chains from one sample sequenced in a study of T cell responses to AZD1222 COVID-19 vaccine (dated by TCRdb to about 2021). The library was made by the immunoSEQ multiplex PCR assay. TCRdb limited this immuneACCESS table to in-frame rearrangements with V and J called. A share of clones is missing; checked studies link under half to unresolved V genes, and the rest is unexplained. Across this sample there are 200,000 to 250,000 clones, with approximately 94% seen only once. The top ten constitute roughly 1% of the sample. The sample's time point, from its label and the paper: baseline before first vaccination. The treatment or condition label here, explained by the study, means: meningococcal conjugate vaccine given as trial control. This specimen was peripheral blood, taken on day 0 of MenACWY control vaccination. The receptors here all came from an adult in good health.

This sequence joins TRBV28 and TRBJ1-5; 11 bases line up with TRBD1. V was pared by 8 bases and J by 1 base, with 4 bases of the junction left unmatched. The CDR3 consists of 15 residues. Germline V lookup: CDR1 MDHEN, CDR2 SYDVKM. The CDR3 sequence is CASRTGGVSNQPQHF. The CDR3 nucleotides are TGTGCCAGCCGGACAGGGGGCGTGAGCAATCAGCCCCAGCATTTT.

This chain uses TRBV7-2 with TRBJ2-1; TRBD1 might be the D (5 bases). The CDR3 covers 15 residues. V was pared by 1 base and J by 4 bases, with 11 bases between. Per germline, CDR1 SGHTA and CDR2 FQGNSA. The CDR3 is CASSLGQGSYNEQFF. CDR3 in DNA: TGTGCCAGCAGCTTAGGGCAGGGTTCGTACAATGAGCAGTTCTTC.

This chain's CDR3 is CAISEGSSYGYTF. Written as DNA, the CDR3 is TGTGCCATCAGTGAAGGCTCAAGCTATGGCTACACCTTC. The V and J genes are TRBV10-3 and TRBJ1-2, with D uncertain. The CDR3 runs 13 residues. Trimming cost V 3 bases and J 4 bases, with 9 bases left between them. Germline loops: CDR1 ENHRY, CDR2 SYGVKD.

The CDR3 sequence: CASSVTGGHEQYF. The DNA for the CDR3 is TGTGCCAGCAGTGTGACAGGCGGCCACGAGCAGTACTTC. V and J are TRBV7-9 and TRBJ2-7; weak D call: TRBD1 (6 bases). The germline CDR1 and CDR2 sequences are SEHNR and FQNEAQ (reference sequence). The CDR3 is 13 amino acids. Trimming took off 6 bases at V and 5 bases at J, with 14 bases between the two ends.

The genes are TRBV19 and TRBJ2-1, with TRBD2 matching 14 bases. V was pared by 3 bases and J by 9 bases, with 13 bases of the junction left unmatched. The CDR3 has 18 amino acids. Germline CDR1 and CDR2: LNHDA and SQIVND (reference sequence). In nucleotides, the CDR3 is TGTGCCAGTAGTATCAGGACTAGCGGGGGGAACCGGGTCAGTGAGCAGTTCTTC. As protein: CASSIRTSGGNRVSEQFF.

The CDR3 DNA is TGTGCCAGCAGCCAATTGGGCGGGGAGGGCAATCAGCCCCAGCATTTT. Protein: CASSQLGGEGNQPQHF. The chain links TRBV4-2 to TRBJ1-5; D unresolved. CDR3 length: 16 amino acids. Trimming shortened V by 2 bases and J by 2 bases, and 13 bases separated the two germline ends. Germline CDR1 reads LGHNA; CDR2 reads YNFKEQ.

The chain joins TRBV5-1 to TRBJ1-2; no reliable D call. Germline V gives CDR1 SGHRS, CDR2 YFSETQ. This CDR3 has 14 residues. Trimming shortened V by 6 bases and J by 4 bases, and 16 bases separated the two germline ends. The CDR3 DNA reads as TGCGCCAGCAACGGGCTGGCGGGGAGCTATGGCTACACCTTC. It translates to CASNGLAGSYGYTF.

The CDR3 DNA reads TGTGCCAGCAGTCTAAAGGGGGCAGATACGCAGTATTTT. It codes for CASSLKGADTQYF. The chain is built from TRBV12-3 or TRBV12-4 and TRBJ2-3, with D perhaps TRBD1 (6 bases). V was shortened by 5 bases and J by 4 bases, with 10 bases between the two germline ends. CDR3 length equals 13 residues.

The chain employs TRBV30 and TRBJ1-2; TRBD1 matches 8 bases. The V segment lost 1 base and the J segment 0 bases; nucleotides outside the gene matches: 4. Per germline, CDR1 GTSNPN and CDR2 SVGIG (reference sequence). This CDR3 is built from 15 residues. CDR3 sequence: CAWSGTGIPNYGYTF. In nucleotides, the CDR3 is TGTGCCTGGAGTGGGACAGGGATTCCTAACTATGGCTACACCTTC.

This CDR3 is CASSRTSGNTIYF. For the CDR3, the DNA is TGTGCCAGCAGCCGGACCTCTGGAAACACCATATATTTT. The chain uses TRBV5-4 and TRBJ1-3, with unresolved D. Trimming cost V 4 bases and J 0 bases, with 5 bases left between them. Per germline, CDR1 SGHNT and CDR2 YYREEE (reference sequence). The length of the CDR3 is 13 residues.

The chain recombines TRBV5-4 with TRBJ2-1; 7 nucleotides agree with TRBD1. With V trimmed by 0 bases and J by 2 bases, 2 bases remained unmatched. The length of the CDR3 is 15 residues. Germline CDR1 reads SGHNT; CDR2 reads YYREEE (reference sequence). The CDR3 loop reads CASSLDRGTYNEQFF. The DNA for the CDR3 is TGTGCCAGCAGCTTGGACAGGGGCACCTACAATGAGCAGTTCTTC. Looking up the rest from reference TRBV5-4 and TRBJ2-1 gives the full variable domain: ETGVTQSPTHLIKTRGQQVTLRCSSQSGHNTVSWYQQALGQGPQFIFQYYREEENGRGNFPPRFSGLQFPNYSSELNVNALELDDSALYLCASSLDRGTYNEQFFGPGTRLTVL.

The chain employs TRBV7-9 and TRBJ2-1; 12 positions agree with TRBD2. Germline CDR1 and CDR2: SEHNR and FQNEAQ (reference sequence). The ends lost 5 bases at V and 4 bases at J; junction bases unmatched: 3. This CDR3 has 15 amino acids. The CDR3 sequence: CASSLLAGGYNEQFF. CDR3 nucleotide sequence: TGTGCCAGCAGCCTACTAGCGGGGGGTTACAATGAGCAGTTCTTC.

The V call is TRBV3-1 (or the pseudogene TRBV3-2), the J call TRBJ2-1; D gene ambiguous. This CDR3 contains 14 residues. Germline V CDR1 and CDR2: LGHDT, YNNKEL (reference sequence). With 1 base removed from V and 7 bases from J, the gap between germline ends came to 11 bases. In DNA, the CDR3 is TGTGCCAGCAGCCAAGCCCCCGCCGGTAATGAGCAGTTCTTC. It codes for CASSQAPAGNEQFF.

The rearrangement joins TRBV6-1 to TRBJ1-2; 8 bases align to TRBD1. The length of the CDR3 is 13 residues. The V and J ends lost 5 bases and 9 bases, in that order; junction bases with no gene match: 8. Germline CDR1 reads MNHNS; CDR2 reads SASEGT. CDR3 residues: CASSLQGGYSYTF. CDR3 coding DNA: TGTGCCAGCAGTTTACAGGGGGGATATAGCTACACCTTC.